The 11 T cell receptor beta chains presented below share a single source sample, sequenced in a study of T cells after yellow fever vaccination. TCRdb analysed the 5' RACE reads with MiXCR anew, one entry per CDR3 protein. The table shows roughly 300,000 distinct CDR3 sequences, with 6.8% occurring only once. This sample comprised PBMCs, obtained roughly seven weeks after the first yellow fever vaccination. The receptors shown here come from a man aged 18 to 29 who received the YFV17D yellow fever vaccine.

The sample holds a few counts of this clonotype. V gene TRBV5-1 combines with J gene TRBJ2-3; possible D gene TRBD1, 5 bases. The CDR3 runs 14 residues. The germline gives CDR1 SGHRS, CDR2 YFSETQ. V was shortened by 5 bases and J by 5 bases, with 15 bases between the two germline ends. The DNA for the CDR3 is TGCGCCAGCAGGGAGCCAGGGTTTCTAGATACGCAGTATTTT. It translates to CASREPGFLDTQYF. Complete variable domain (other parts from reference TRBV5-1 and TRBJ2-3): KAGVTQTPRYLIKTRGQQVTLSCSPISGHRSVSWYQQTPGQGLQFLFEYFSETQRNKGNFPGRFSGRQFSNSRSEMNVSTLELGDSALYLCASREPGFLDTQYFGPGTRLTVL.

The CDR3 nucleotides read TGCAGTGCCACTTCTCCCAGCTCCTACGAGCAGTACTTC. It translates to CSATSPSSYEQYF. The rearrangement joins TRBV20-1 to TRBJ2-7; D ambiguous. This CDR3 has 13 residues. The V gene's germline CDR1 is DFQATT and CDR2 SNEGSKA (reference sequence). V gave up 6 bases and J gave up 0 bases, with 12 bases separating them.

This clonotype was observed a handful of times. The gene calls are TRBV7-9 and TRBJ2-7; 7 nucleotides match TRBD2. CDR1 is SEHNR, CDR2 FQNEAQ, per germline (reference sequence). Unmatched junction bases numbered 13, after V lost 5 bases and J lost 6 bases. The CDR3 totals 15 residues. CDR3: CASSTGPAGNREQYF. The DNA for the CDR3 is TGTGCCAGCAGCACGGGACCAGCGGGGAACCGCGAGCAGTACTTC.

There are a few counts of this clonotype. V gene TRBV30 combines with J gene TRBJ1-1; no definite D call. V gave up 3 bases and J gave up 5 bases, with 13 bases separating them. CDR3 length equals 13 residues. In germline, CDR1 is GTSNPN, CDR2 SVGIG (reference sequence). CDR3 sequence (DNA): TGTGCCTGGAGAGGTCCGGGGTGGACTGAAGCTTTCTTT. Translating gives CAWRGPGWTEAFF. The full variable domain, its missing parts supplied by reference TRBV30 and TRBJ1-1, is SQTIHQWPATLVQPVGSPLSLECTVEGTSNPNLYWYRQAAGRGLQLLFYSVGIGQISSEVPQNLSASRPQDRQFILSSKKLLLSDSGFYLCAWRGPGWTEAFFGQGTRLTVV.

This clonotype was found a few times. The chain couples TRBV20-1 to TRBJ2-3; TRBD2 matches at 11 bases. Germline CDR1 and CDR2: DFQATT and SNEGSKA (reference sequence). This CDR3 region has 14 residues. Trimming cost V 1 base and J 8 bases; bases outside gene matches: 5. CDR3 nucleotide sequence: TGCAGTGCTAGAGGACTAGCGGGGTTAGGTACGCAGTATTTT. Encoded protein: CSARGLAGLGTQYF.

The V and J genes are TRBV6-5 and TRBJ1-2; unclear D gene. V lost 0 bases, J lost 9 bases, and 11 bases lay in between. The germline CDR1 and CDR2 sequences are MNHEY and SVGAGI. The CDR3 extends over 13 amino acids. In DNA, the CDR3 is TGTGCCAGCAGTTACTCGGCCTCCCTTAGCTACACCTTC. It encodes CASSYSASLSYTF.

The V gene is TRBV13, the J gene TRBJ2-1, with TRBD2 matching over 11 bases. This CDR3 is built from 13 residues. V lost 5 bases to trimming and J lost 10 bases; unmatched junction nucleotides: 4. Germline V gives CDR1 PRHDT, CDR2 FYEKMQ (reference sequence). The CDR3 protein is CASSVAGGPEQFF. The CDR3 coding sequence is TGTGCCAGCAGCGTAGCGGGGGGGCCGGAGCAGTTCTTC.

The V gene is TRBV30, the J gene TRBJ1-1, with D perhaps matching TRBD1 (6 bases). Germline V gene data show CDR1 as GTSNPN and CDR2 as SVGIG (reference sequence). V was cut by 5 bases and J by 5 bases, with 12 bases left in between. The CDR3 runs 12 residues. CDR3 DNA: TGTGCCTGGCAACAGGGTTGGACTGAAGCTTTCTTT. Translated: CAWQQGWTEAFF.

The genes are TRBV20-1 and TRBJ1-5; D not certain. V was cut by 3 bases and J by 0 bases, with 6 bases left in between. Germline-derived CDR1 and CDR2 are DFQATT and SNEGSKA (reference sequence). CDR3 length equals 13 residues. The CDR3 DNA sequence: TGCAGTGCTAGCCTACATAGCAATCAGCCCCAGCATTTT. It translates to CSASLHSNQPQHF.

This clonotype appeared once. The junction departs from the called germline gene at one end, perhaps through a read error. The chain uses TRBV7-3 and TRBJ2-6; 8 nucleotides match TRBD1. This CDR3 is built from 16 residues. Germline values: CDR1 SGHTA, CDR2 FQGTGA. The CDR3 nucleotides read TGTGCCAGCAGCTATCCTCAGGGGGCTGGGGCCGACGTCCTGACTTTC. Translating it yields CASSYPQGAGADVLTF. Complete variable domain (other parts from reference TRBV7-3 and TRBJ2-6): GAGVSQTPSNKVTEKGKYVELRCDPISGHTALYWYRQSLGQGPEFLIYFQGTGAADDSGLPNDRFFAVRPEGSVSTLKIQRTERGDSAVYLCASSYPQGAGADVLTFGAGSRLTVL.

The J gene is TRBJ1-4, the V gene TRBV19, with TRBD1 identical over 7 bases. The CDR3 runs 15 residues. V lost 5 bases and J lost 4; bases outside the gene matches: 7. Germline CDR1 is LNHDA and CDR2 is SQIVND (reference sequence). CDR3 sequence (DNA): TGTGCCAGTAGTCGGGGGGACAGCGGTAATGAAAAACTGTTTTTT. Encoded protein: CASSRGDSGNEKLFF.